These 20 T cell receptor beta chains share one sample of origin, sequenced in a study of OX40 agonist ivuxolimab in advanced cancers. Sequencing used immunoSEQ multiplex PCR; TCRdb keeps in-frame clones, though not all of them. The sample lists 35,000 to 50,000 clones; around 84% were seen once. The sample consisted of CD4+ or CD8+ T cells sorted from blood, taken in a trial of the OX40 agonist ivuxolimab. The source is an adult with an advanced solid tumor such as melanoma, head and neck, liver or kidney cancer.

The rearrangement joins TRBV18 to TRBJ1-4; TRBD1 aligns across 7 bases. This CDR3 has 18 amino acids. Germline lookup yields CDR1 KGHSH and CDR2 LQKENI. J was trimmed by 7 bases and V by 3 bases; bases with no gene match: 17. The CDR3 loop reads CASSPQGDRISKPEKLFF. The CDR3, as DNA: TGTGCCAGCTCACCGCAAGGGGACAGAATCAGCAAGCCTGAAAAACTGTTTTTT.

This chain links TRBV11-2 with TRBJ2-3, with 8 nucleotides matching TRBD1. The J segment lost 1 base and the V segment lost 5 bases, leaving 5 bases of the junction unmatched. This CDR3 region has 15 residues. The germline gives CDR1 SGHAT, CDR2 FQNNGV. The CDR3 nucleotides read TGTGCCAGCAGCCGGACAGGGTTTGGCACAGATACGCAGTATTTT. Amino acid sequence: CASSRTGFGTDTQYF.

In DNA, the CDR3 is TGTGCCAGCAGTGTACAGGGAGGTTCGAACACCGGGGAGCTGTTTTTT. Translating gives CASSVQGGSNTGELFF. The rearrangement links TRBV28 to TRBJ2-2; D is tentatively TRBD1 or TRBD2 (6 bases each). From germline, CDR1 is MDHEN and CDR2 SYDVKM. The CDR3 totals 16 residues. V shed 5 bases and J shed 0 bases, with 13 bases lying between them.

The J gene is TRBJ2-7, the V gene TRBV19; perhaps TRBD2 as D (6 bases). Deletions cut 1 base from V and 5 bases from J, with 9 bases between. CDR1 and CDR2 (germline): LNHDA, SQIVND (reference sequence). The CDR3 is 13 residues long. This chain's CDR3 is CASSIASGDEQYV. DNA of the CDR3: TGTGCCAGTAGTATAGCCTCGGGGGACGAGCAGTACGTC.

The chain employs TRBV28 and TRBJ1-5; 7 positions match TRBD1. The CDR3 length is 13 residues. Trimming cost V 6 bases and J 1 base; bases outside gene matches: 0. Per germline, CDR1 MDHEN and CDR2 SYDVKM. The CDR3 coding sequence is TGTGCCAGCAGCAGGGGGAGCAATCAGCCCCAGCATTTT. Amino acid sequence: CASSRGSNQPQHF. Together with reference TRBV28 and TRBJ1-5, the CDR3 gives the full variable domain: DVKVTQSSRYLVKRTGEKVFLECVQDMDHENMFWYRQDPGLGLRLIYFSYDVKMKEKGDIPEGYSVSREKKERFSLILESASTNQTSMYLCASSRGSNQPQHFGDGTRLSIL.

This chain links TRBV28 with TRBJ1-6, with a weak D call TRBD1 (6 bases). V lost 5 bases and J lost 8, with 13 bases in between. Germline values: CDR1 MDHEN, CDR2 SYDVKM. The CDR3 covers 14 residues. The CDR3 protein is CASSRTANYSPLHF. The CDR3 coding sequence is TGTGCCAGCAGTCGGACAGCTAACTATTCACCCCTCCACTTT.

The V gene is TRBV6-5, the J gene TRBJ2-2, with no clear D. This CDR3 has 16 amino acids. V gave up 0 bases and J gave up 0 bases, with 8 bases separating them. Per the germline V gene, CDR1 is MNHEY and CDR2 is SVGAGI. Here the CDR3 reads CASSYSMPSNTGELFF. The CDR3 DNA is TGTGCCAGCAGTTACTCAATGCCATCGAACACCGGGGAGCTGTTTTTT.

The gene calls are TRBV7-2 and TRBJ1-2, with a weak D call TRBD1 (5 bases). Deletions cut 4 bases from V and 8 bases from J, with 11 bases between. Germline V gene data show CDR1 as SGHTA and CDR2 as FQGNSA. This CDR3 is 12 amino acids long. CDR3 region: CASSWGIRGYTF. As DNA, the CDR3 is TGTGCCAGCAGCTGGGGGATTAGAGGCTACACCTTC.

V gene TRBV19 combines with J gene TRBJ2-2, with 10 bases aligning to TRBD2. Germline V gives CDR1 LNHDA, CDR2 SQIVND (reference sequence). This CDR3 has 18 amino acids. The J segment lost 6 bases and the V segment lost 5 bases, leaving 15 bases of the junction unmatched. Written as DNA, the CDR3 is TGTGCCAGTAGTGAACTAGCGGGGATCTTTACCCCTTCCGGGGAGCTGTTTTTT. As protein: CASSELAGIFTPSGELFF. Drawing the rest from reference TRBV19 and TRBJ2-2, the complete variable domain is DGGITQSPKYLFRKEGQNVTLSCEQNLNHDAMYWYRQDPGQGLRLIYYSQIVNDFQKGDIAEGYSVSREKKESFPLTVTSAQKNPTAFYLCASSELAGIFTPSGELFFGEGSRLTVL.

V gene TRBV9 combines with J gene TRBJ2-3; TRBD2 aligns across 10 bases. The CDR3 is made up of 15 amino acids. V gave up 3 bases and J gave up 3 bases; unmatched junction bases: 4. Germline CDR1 is SGDLS and CDR2 is YYNGEE. The CDR3 nucleotides are TGTGCCAGCAGCGACTCTAGCGGGGGAACAGATACGCAGTATTTT. Amino acid sequence: CASSDSSGGTDTQYF.

This clone was detected only once. This chain joins TRBV27 and TRBJ2-3; TRBD2 matches at 9 bases. V lost 5 bases to trimming and J lost 3 bases; unmatched junction nucleotides: 9. This CDR3 is 16 amino acids long. CDR1 MNHEY and CDR2 SMNVEV come from the germline V gene (reference sequence). The CDR3 sequence is CASSRRGSGGTDTQYF. CDR3 DNA: TGTGCCAGCAGTCGCAGGGGTAGCGGGGGAACAGATACGCAGTATTTT.

The chain joins TRBV7-3 to TRBJ2-1; TRBD1 agrees at 7 bases. Trimming at V came to 2 bases and at J to 9 bases, leaving 7 bases not matched to a gene. Germline lookup yields CDR1 SGHTA and CDR2 FQGTGA. The CDR3 covers 14 residues. The CDR3 spells CASSLLEGGSEQFF. For the CDR3, the DNA is TGTGCCAGCAGCTTATTGGAAGGGGGCAGTGAGCAGTTCTTC.

V usage is TRBV30 and J usage is TRBJ2-3, with TRBD2 as a possible D gene (5 bases). From germline, CDR1 is GTSNPN and CDR2 SVGIG (reference sequence). The V end lost 0 bases, the J end lost 7 bases, and 17 bases lay between the germline ends. CDR3 length equals 15 residues. This CDR3 is CAWSVKEEAQHTQYF. The CDR3 DNA is TGTGCCTGGAGTGTCAAGGAGGAAGCACAACATACGCAGTATTTT.

The chain employs TRBV27 and TRBJ2-7; possible D gene TRBD1, 5 bases. Between the trimmed V and J ends, which lost 5 bases and 2 bases, there was a span of 10 bases. CDR1 and CDR2 from the germline V gene are MNHEY and SMNVEV (reference sequence). The CDR3 length is 13 residues. The chain's CDR3 is CASSAGLAYEQYF. CDR3 nucleotide sequence: TGTGCCAGCAGTGCAGGGTTAGCCTACGAGCAGTACTTC.

The rearrangement joins TRBV28 to TRBJ1-1; D gene uncertain. The CDR3 has 15 amino acids. Germline CDR1 reads MDHEN; CDR2 reads SYDVKM. Deletions cut 1 base from V and 5 bases from J, with 14 bases between. The CDR3 bases are TGTGCCAGCAGTTTATTGGCAGCGGAAATTACTGAAGCTTTCTTT. This translates into CASSLLAAEITEAFF.

The chain carries TRBV28 and TRBJ1-1; possibly TRBD1 for D (6 bases). CDR3 length: 14 residues. The ends were cut back, 6 bases at V and 1 base at J, with 12 bases in the middle. Germline V gene lookup returns CDR1 MDHEN and CDR2 SYDVKM. This chain's CDR3 is CASRRGRGNTEAFF. In DNA, the CDR3 is TGTGCCAGCAGGAGGGGCAGGGGGAACACTGAAGCTTTCTTT.

A word on this clone: Mismatch with germline at one junction end may stem from a read error. The rearrangement links TRBV5-4 to TRBJ1-1; D unresolved. Germline assignment: CDR1 SGHNT and CDR2 YYREEE (reference sequence). The CDR3 has 14 residues. Here the CDR3 reads CASSQVSGNTEAFF. CDR3 nucleotide sequence: TGCGCCAGCAGCCAAGTATCAGGGAACACTGAAGCTTTCTTT.

The V call is TRBV6-1, the J call TRBJ2-7; D uncertain. This CDR3 has 15 amino acids. Trimming took 5 bases from V and 0 from J, leaving 14 bases between them. Looked up from germline, CDR1 is MNHNS and CDR2 is SASEGT. The DNA for the CDR3 is TGTGCCAGCAGTAAAGGCAGGTTCAGCTCCTACGAGCAGTACTTC. Residues: CASSKGRFSSYEQYF.

J is TRBJ1-1 and V is TRBV27, with D possibly TRBD1 on 6 matching bases. V lost 5 bases and J 2 bases, leaving 18 bases between the germline ends. The CDR3 spans 16 residues. Germline V gene data show CDR1 as MNHEY and CDR2 as SMNVEV (reference sequence). CDR3: CASSQSGTSYNTEAFF. In nucleotides, the CDR3 is TGTGCCAGCAGTCAATCTGGGACAAGCTATAACACTGAAGCTTTCTTT.

The J gene is TRBJ2-2, the V gene TRBV7-9; D not resolved. The ends were cut back, 6 bases at V and 7 bases at J, with 12 bases in the middle. CDR3 size: 13 residues. Per germline, CDR1 SEHNR and CDR2 FQNEAQ (reference sequence). The CDR3 region is CASSYKTGGELFF. The CDR3 DNA sequence: TGTGCCAGCAGTTACAAGACGGGCGGGGAGCTGTTTTTT. Filled out from reference TRBV7-9 and TRBJ2-2, the complete variable domain reads DTGVSQNPRHKITKRGQNVTFRCDPISEHNRLYWYRQTLGQGPEFLTYFQNEAQLEKSRLLSDRFSAERPKGSFSTLEIQRTEQGDSAMYLCASSYKTGGELFFGEGSRLTVL.